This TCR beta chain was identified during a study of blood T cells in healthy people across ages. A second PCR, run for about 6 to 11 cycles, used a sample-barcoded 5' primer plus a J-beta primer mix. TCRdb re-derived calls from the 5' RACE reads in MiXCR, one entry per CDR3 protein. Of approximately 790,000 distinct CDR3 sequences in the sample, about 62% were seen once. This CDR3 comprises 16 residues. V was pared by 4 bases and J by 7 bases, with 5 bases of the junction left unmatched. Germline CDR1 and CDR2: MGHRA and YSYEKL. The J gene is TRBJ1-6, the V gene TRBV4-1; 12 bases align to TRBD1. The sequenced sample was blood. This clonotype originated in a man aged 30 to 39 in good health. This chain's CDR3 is CASSPTGTGGNSPLHF. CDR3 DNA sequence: TGCGCCAGCAGCCCCACCGGGACAGGGGGCAATTCACCCCTCCACTTT.